Below, 6 T cell receptor beta chains from the same sample are listed, as sequenced in a study of human T cells and chemical hapten exposure. The time point: patch test 1, 2 weeks after DPC sensitization. Indicated treatment: therapeutic diphenylcyclopropenone sensitization with weekly scalp DPC. Someone pulled total RNA out of unfractionated whole blood. A single record per CDR3 protein comes from TCRdb applying MiXCR to the RACE reads. Here the sample spans fewer than 50,000 distinct CDR3 sequences, about 4.2% being singletons. The source material was whole blood, sampled in connection with sensitization to the hapten diphenylcyclopropenone (DPC). The origin of the receptors is a man aged 50-60 years with alopecia areata. Some clones in this sample may be carry-over from other donors' samples.

Note on this clonotype: This sequence may be a read error, since a much larger clone differs from it by one base. The chain employs TRBV20-1 and TRBJ2-7; 7 positions match TRBD2. Germline V lookup: CDR1 DFQATT, CDR2 SNEGSKA (reference sequence). Trimming cost V 0 bases and J 13 bases; bases outside gene matches: 12. CDR3 length: 13 residues. CDR3 protein: CSARDISLSGHYF. The CDR3 nucleotides read TGCAGTGCTAGAGATATTTCGCTTAGCGGGCACTACTTC.

This clonotype was seen ten or more times. The chain is built from TRBV28 and TRBJ2-1, with D possibly being TRBD1 (5 bases). The CDR3 contains 16 residues. V was shortened by 5 bases and J by 2 bases, with 16 bases between the two germline ends. Germline CDR1 and CDR2: MDHEN and SYDVKM. CDR3 DNA: TGTGCCAGCAGTCCGCCGACAGAAACTACCTACAATGAGCAGTTCTTC. Its protein is CASSPPTETTYNEQFF.

Many counts were recorded for this clonotype. This chain joins TRBV29-1 and TRBJ2-5; D possibly matches TRBD1 or TRBD2 (5 bases each). Germline CDR1 SQVTM, CDR2 ANQGSEA. Trimming left V 7 bases short and J 3 bases short, with 12 bases between. This CDR3 is built from 12 residues. CDR3 bases: TGCAGCGCCAACCAGGGAGAAGAGACCCAGTACTTC. Protein: CSANQGEETQYF.

This clonotype was detected only a few times. V gene TRBV13 combines with J gene TRBJ1-5, with 11 bases matching TRBD1. CDR3 length equals 17 residues. J gave up 1 base and V 5 bases, and 7 bases lay outside the gene matches. The germline V gene has CDR1 PRHDT and CDR2 FYEKMQ (reference sequence). As DNA, the CDR3 is TGTGCCAGCAGCCTGGGACAGGGGGTGAGAAGCAATCAGCCCCAGCATTTT. Its protein is CASSLGQGVRSNQPQHF. The full variable domain, completed using reference TRBV13 and TRBJ1-5, is AAGVIQSPRHLIKEKRETATLKCYPIPRHDTVYWYQQGPGQDPQFLISFYEKMQSDKGSIPDRFSAQQFSDYHSELNMSSLELGDSALYFCASSLGQGVRSNQPQHFGDGTRLSIL.

Many counts were recorded for this clonotype. The chain employs TRBV19 and TRBJ2-1; 7 bases agree with TRBD1. The CDR3 runs 15 residues. Germline trimming cut 6 bases from V and 7 bases from J; bases unmatched to any gene: 12. Looked up from germline, CDR1 is LNHDA and CDR2 is SQIVND (reference sequence). The CDR3 is CASSPQGMSRNEQFF. Here the CDR3 DNA reads TGTGCCAGTAGCCCACAGGGGATGTCGAGGAATGAGCAGTTCTTC. Variable domain in full (rest from reference TRBV19 and TRBJ2-1): DGGITQSPKYLFRKEGQNVTLSCEQNLNHDAMYWYRQDPGQGLRLIYYSQIVNDFQKGDIAEGYSVSREKKESFPLTVTSAQKNPTAFYLCASSPQGMSRNEQFFGPGTRLTVL.

This chain's CDR3 is CASRGQGLINEKLFF. CDR3 coding DNA: TGTGCCAGCAGGGGACAGGGCCTTATTAATGAAAAACTGTTTTTT. The chain joins TRBV2 to TRBJ1-4, with 9 bases identical to TRBD1. The V gene end was trimmed by 6 bases and the J gene end by 4 bases; junction bases not matched to a gene: 6. Germline V gene sequence: CDR1 SNHLY, CDR2 FYNNEI. The CDR3 is 15 amino acids.